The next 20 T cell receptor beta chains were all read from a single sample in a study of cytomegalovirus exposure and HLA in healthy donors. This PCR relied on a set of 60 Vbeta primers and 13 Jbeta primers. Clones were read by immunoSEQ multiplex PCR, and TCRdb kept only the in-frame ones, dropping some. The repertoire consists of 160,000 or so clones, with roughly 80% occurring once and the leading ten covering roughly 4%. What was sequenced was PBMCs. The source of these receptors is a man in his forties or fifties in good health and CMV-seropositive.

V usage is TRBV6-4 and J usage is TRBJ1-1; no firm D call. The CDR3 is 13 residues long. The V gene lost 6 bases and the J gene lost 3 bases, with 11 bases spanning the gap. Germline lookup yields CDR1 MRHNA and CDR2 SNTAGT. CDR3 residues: CASRGTADTEAFF. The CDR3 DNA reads TGTGCCAGCAGGGGTACAGCGGACACTGAAGCTTTCTTT.

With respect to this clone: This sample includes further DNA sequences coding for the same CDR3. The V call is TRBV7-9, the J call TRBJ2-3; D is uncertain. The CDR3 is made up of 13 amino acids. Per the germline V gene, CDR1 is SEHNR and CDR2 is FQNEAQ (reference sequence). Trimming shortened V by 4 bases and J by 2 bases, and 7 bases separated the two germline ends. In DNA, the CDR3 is TGTGCCAGCAGCTCACGAGACACAGATACGCAGTATTTT. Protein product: CASSSRDTDTQYF. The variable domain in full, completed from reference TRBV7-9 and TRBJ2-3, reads DTGVSQNPRHKITKRGQNVTFRCDPISEHNRLYWYRQTLGQGPEFLTYFQNEAQLEKSRLLSDRFSAERPKGSFSTLEIQRTEQGDSAMYLCASSSRDTDTQYFGPGTRLTVL.

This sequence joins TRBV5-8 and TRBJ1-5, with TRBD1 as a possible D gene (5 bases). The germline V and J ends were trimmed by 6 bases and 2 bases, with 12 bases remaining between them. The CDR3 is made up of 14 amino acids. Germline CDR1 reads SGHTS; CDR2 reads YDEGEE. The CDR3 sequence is CASTPTDGNQPQHF. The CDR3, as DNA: TGTGCCAGCACCCCGACAGACGGCAATCAGCCCCAGCATTTT.

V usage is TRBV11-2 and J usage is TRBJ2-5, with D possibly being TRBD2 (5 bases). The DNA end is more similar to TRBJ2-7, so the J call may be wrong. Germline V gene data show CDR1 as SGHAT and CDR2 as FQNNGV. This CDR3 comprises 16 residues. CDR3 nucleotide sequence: TGTGCCAGCAGCTTCGCCGGAACTAGGTCGAACTACGAGCAGTACTTC. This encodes CASSFAGTRSNYEQYF.

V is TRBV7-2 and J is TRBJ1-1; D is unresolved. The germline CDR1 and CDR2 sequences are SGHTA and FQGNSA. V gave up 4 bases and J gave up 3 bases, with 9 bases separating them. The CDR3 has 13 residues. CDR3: CASSSSMYTEAFF. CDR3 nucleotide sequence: TGTGCCAGCAGCTCTTCTATGTACACTGAAGCTTTCTTT.

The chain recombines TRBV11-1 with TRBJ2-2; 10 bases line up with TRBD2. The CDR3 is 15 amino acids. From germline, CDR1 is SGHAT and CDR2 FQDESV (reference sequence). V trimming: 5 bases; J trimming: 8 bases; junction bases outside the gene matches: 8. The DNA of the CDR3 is TGTGCCAGCAGCGGAGCTAGCGGGAGTTATGGGGAGCTGTTTTTT. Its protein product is CASSGASGSYGELFF.

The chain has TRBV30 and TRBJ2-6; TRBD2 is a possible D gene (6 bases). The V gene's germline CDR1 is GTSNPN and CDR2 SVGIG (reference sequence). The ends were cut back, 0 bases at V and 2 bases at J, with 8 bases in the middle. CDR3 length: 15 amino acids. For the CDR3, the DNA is TGTGCCTGGAGTGTAGGGAGGACTGGGGCCAACGTCCTGACTTTC. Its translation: CAWSVGRTGANVLTF.

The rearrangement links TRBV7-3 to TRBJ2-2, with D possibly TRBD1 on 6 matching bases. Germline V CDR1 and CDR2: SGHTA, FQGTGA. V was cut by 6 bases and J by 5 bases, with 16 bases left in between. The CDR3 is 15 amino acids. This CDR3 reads CASRLDRSGTGELFF. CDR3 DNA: TGTGCCAGCAGGCTAGACAGGTCGGGTACCGGGGAGCTGTTTTTT. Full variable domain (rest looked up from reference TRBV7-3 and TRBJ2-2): GAGVSQTPSNKVTEKGKYVELRCDPISGHTALYWYRQSLGQGPEFLIYFQGTGAADDSGLPNDRFFAVRPEGSVSTLKIQRTERGDSAVYLCASRLDRSGTGELFFGEGSRLTVL.

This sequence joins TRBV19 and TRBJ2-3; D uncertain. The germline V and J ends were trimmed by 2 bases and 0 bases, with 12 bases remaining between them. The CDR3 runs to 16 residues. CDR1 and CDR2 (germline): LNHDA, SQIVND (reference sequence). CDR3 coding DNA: TGTGCCAGTAGTATAACTCCGGGTGTCAGCACAGATACGCAGTATTTT. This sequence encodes CASSITPGVSTDTQYF.

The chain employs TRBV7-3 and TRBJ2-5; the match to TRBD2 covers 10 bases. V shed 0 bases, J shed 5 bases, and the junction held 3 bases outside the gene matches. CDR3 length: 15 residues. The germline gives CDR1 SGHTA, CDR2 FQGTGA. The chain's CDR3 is CASSLTAGGWETQYF. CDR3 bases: TGTGCCAGCAGCTTAACAGCGGGGGGGTGGGAGACCCAGTACTTC.

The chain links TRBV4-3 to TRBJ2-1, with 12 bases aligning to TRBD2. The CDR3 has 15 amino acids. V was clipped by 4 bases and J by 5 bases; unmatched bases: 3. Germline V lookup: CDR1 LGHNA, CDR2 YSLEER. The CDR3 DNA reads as TGCGCCAGCAGCCCCCTAGCGGGGGGGCACAATGAGCAGTTCTTC. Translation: CASSPLAGGHNEQFF.

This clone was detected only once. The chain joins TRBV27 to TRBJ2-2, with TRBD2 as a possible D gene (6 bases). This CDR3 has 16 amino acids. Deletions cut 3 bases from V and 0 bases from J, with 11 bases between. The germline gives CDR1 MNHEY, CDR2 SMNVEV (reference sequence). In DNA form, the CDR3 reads TGTGCCAGCAGTTTCTTAGCGGACCCGAACACCGGGGAGCTGTTTTTT. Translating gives CASSFLADPNTGELFF.

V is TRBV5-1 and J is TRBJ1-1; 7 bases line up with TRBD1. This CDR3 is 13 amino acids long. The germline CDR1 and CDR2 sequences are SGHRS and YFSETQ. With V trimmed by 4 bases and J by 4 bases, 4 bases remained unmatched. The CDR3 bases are TGCGCCAGCAGCCTCCGGACAGGCACTGAAGCTTTCTTT. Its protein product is CASSLRTGTEAFF.

This CDR3 reads CASSSTGTGGSPLHF. The CDR3 DNA sequence: TGTGCCAGCAGCTCAACCGGGACAGGGGGCTCACCCCTCCACTTT. The chain has TRBV7-2 and TRBJ1-6; TRBD1 aligns across 12 bases. The CDR3 is 15 amino acids. The J segment lost 10 bases and the V segment lost 4 bases, leaving 5 bases of the junction unmatched. Germline CDR1 is SGHTA and CDR2 is FQGNSA. Full variable domain (rest looked up from reference TRBV7-2 and TRBJ1-6): GAGVSQSPSNKVTEKGKDVELRCDPISGHTALYWYRQSLGQGLEFLIYFQGNSAPDKSGLPSDRFSAERTGGSVSTLTIQRTQQEDSAVYLCASSSTGTGGSPLHFGNGTRLTVT.

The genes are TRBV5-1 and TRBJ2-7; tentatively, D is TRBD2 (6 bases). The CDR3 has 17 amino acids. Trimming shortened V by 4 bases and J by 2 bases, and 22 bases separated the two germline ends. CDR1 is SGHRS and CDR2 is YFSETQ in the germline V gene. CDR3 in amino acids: CASSRIFSRDGAYEQYF. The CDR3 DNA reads TGCGCCAGCAGCAGAATATTTTCGCGGGACGGTGCCTACGAGCAGTACTTC.

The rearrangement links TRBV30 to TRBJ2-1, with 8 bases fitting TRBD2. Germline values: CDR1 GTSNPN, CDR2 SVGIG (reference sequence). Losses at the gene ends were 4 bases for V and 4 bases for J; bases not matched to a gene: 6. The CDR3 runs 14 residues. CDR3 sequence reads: CAWNPGLGYNEQFF. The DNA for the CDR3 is TGTGCCTGGAATCCGGGACTAGGTTACAATGAGCAGTTCTTC.

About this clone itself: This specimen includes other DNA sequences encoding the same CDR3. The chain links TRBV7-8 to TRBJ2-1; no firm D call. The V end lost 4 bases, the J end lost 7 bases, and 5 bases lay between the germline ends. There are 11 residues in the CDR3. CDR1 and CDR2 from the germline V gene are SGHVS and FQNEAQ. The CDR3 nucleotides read TGTGCCAGCAGCTCCCTTAATGAGCAGTTCTTC. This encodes CASSSLNEQFF.

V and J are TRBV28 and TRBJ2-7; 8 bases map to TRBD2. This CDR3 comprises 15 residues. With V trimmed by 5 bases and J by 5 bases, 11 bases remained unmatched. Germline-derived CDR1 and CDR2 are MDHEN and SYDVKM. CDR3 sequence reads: CASSLSAGVSNEQYF. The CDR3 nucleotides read TGTGCCAGCAGTCTCTCAGCGGGAGTGTCCAACGAGCAGTACTTC.

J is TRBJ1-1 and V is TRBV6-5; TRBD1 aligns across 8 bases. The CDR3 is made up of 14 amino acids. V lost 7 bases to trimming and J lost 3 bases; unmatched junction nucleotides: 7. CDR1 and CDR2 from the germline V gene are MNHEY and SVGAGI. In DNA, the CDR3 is TGTGCCAGCAATTATTGGGGACAGGACACTGAAGCTTTCTTT. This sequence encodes CASNYWGQDTEAFF.

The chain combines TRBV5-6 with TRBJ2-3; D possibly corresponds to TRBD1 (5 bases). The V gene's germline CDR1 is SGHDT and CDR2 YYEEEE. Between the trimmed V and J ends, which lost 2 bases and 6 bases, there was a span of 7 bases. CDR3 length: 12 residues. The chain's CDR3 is CASSFQGDTQYF. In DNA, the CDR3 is TGTGCCAGCAGCTTCCAGGGTGATACGCAGTATTTT.